These 32 T cell receptor beta chains were all obtained from the same sample, sequenced in a study of beta chain features in type 1 diabetes. Every bit of the isolated RNA underwent reverse transcription, so sequencing read expressed TCRB transcripts. The method was immunoSEQ multiplex PCR; TCRdb's version includes in-frame clones alone and lacks a portion of them. Of under 250,000 clones in the sample, approximately 14% were seen once. The sequencing input was naive CD4+ T cells from blood. The receptors stem from a middle-aged woman in good health.

There are a few counts of this clone. This chain uses TRBV29-1 with TRBJ2-2; D call uncertain. V was pared by 4 bases and J by 0 bases, with 6 bases between. Germline V gene sequence: CDR1 SQVTM, CDR2 ANQGSEA. The length of the CDR3 is 13 residues. The CDR3 loop reads CSVGLSNTGELFF. Written as DNA, the CDR3 is TGCAGCGTTGGCCTATCGAACACCGGGGAGCTGTTTTTT.

This clone was seen many times. This chain uses TRBV7-9 with TRBJ2-7; 7 bases fit TRBD2. Losses at the gene ends were 3 bases for V and 3 bases for J; bases not matched to a gene: 2. Germline-derived CDR1 and CDR2 are SEHNR and FQNEAQ (reference sequence). The CDR3 length is 13 residues. CDR3 nucleotides: TGTGCCAGCAGCTTCGGGGGGTACTACGAGCAGTACTTC. Translating it yields CASSFGGYYEQYF. Full variable domain (rest looked up from reference TRBV7-9 and TRBJ2-7): DTGVSQNPRHKITKRGQNVTFRCDPISEHNRLYWYRQTLGQGPEFLTYFQNEAQLEKSRLLSDRFSAERPKGSFSTLEIQRTEQGDSAMYLCASSFGGYYEQYFGPGTRLTVT.

V gene TRBV25-1 combines with J gene TRBJ2-7, with 8 bases identical to TRBD2. Germline CDR1 reads MGHDK; CDR2 reads SYGVNS. This CDR3 is built from 15 residues. V shed 2 bases and J 0 bases; nucleotides not matched to a gene: 3. The CDR3 reads CASSERGTSSYEQYF. As DNA, the CDR3 is TGTGCCAGCAGTGAACGGGGGACTAGCTCCTACGAGCAGTACTTC.

The chain is built from TRBV11-2 and TRBJ1-5; 7 bases are a match to TRBD1. This CDR3 spans 16 amino acids. Germline trimming cut 5 bases from V and 1 base from J; bases unmatched to any gene: 8. Germline V lookup: CDR1 SGHAT, CDR2 FQNNGV. The CDR3 region is CASSLRQGGSNQPQHF. CDR3 coding DNA: TGTGCCAGCAGCCTTCGACAGGGTGGGAGCAATCAGCCCCAGCATTTT.

This clone has just a few counts. The J gene is TRBJ2-1, the V gene TRBV7-6, with a possible D match to TRBD1 (6 bases). In germline, CDR1 is SGHVS, CDR2 FNYEAQ. Trimming pared 1 base from V and 5 bases from J, leaving 6 bases between. The CDR3 length is 13 residues. CDR3 DNA: TGTGCCAGCAGCTTAGGACAGGACAATGAGCAGTTCTTC. Amino acid sequence: CASSLGQDNEQFF.

V and J are TRBV28 and TRBJ1-5, with D uncertain. CDR3 length equals 13 residues. Germline lookup yields CDR1 MDHEN and CDR2 SYDVKM. V lost 5 bases and J lost 6, with 11 bases in between. The CDR3, as DNA: TGTGCCAGCAGTCTCGGGTTTCGTCAGCCCCAGCATTTT. The encoded protein is CASSLGFRQPQHF.

This clone has more than one count but fewer than ten. The chain recombines TRBV29-1 with TRBJ1-2, with a tentative D call TRBD1 (6 bases). CDR1 SQVTM and CDR2 ANQGSEA come from the germline V gene. The CDR3 is 17 residues long. V shed 5 bases and J shed 2 bases, with 24 bases lying between them. CDR3 loop: CSVPGSGGMQGNYGYTF. The CDR3 DNA reads as TGCAGCGTTCCTGGCTCGGGGGGAATGCAGGGGAACTATGGCTACACCTTC.

This clone turned up a few times. The V call is TRBV7-9, the J call TRBJ1-6; tentative D call: TRBD1 (6 bases). Trimming removed 6 bases from V and 0 bases from J, with 9 bases in between. Germline CDR1 is SEHNR and CDR2 is FQNEAQ (reference sequence). There are 15 residues in the CDR3. DNA of the CDR3: TGTGCCAGCAGACCAGGGGCCTCCTATAATTCACCCCTCCACTTT. Its translation: CASRPGASYNSPLHF.

A few counts support this clone. The rearrangement joins TRBV7-2 to TRBJ2-3; D not certain. Germline V CDR1 and CDR2: SGHTA, FQGNSA. V dropped 2 bases and J dropped 6 bases, with 12 bases sitting between them. The CDR3 spans 14 residues. The CDR3 nucleotides are TGTGCCAGCAGCTTAAGTAGAGGAGTGGATACGCAGTATTTT. Translating it yields CASSLSRGVDTQYF.

The chain joins TRBV28 to TRBJ2-7, with TRBD1 matching over 7 bases. The CDR3 sequence is 14 residues long. V trimming: 10 bases; J trimming: 0 bases; junction bases outside the gene matches: 9. Germline CDR1 and CDR2: MDHEN and SYDVKM. The CDR3 sequence is CATRPGQHSYEQYF. CDR3 nucleotides: TGTGCCACCAGGCCGGGACAGCACTCCTACGAGCAGTACTTC. Complete variable domain (other parts from reference TRBV28 and TRBJ2-7): DVKVTQSSRYLVKRTGEKVFLECVQDMDHENMFWYRQDPGLGLRLIYFSYDVKMKEKGDIPEGYSVSREKKERFSLILESASTNQTSMYLCATRPGQHSYEQYFGPGTRLTVT.

The V and J genes are TRBV2 and TRBJ1-2; TRBD1 is a possible D gene (5 bases). The germline V and J ends were trimmed by 8 bases and 4 bases, with 14 bases remaining between them. This CDR3 has 13 amino acids. Germline V gives CDR1 SNHLY, CDR2 FYNNEI. CDR3 region: CASAMQGFYGYTF. CDR3 sequence (DNA): TGTGCCAGCGCGATGCAGGGATTCTATGGCTACACCTTC.

This clone was counted between two and nine times. The V call is TRBV7-2, the J call TRBJ2-1; 15 positions match TRBD2. Germline V lookup: CDR1 SGHTA, CDR2 FQGNSA. J was trimmed by 7 bases and V by 4 bases; bases with no gene match: 8. The CDR3 runs to 17 residues. CDR3 in amino acids: CASSSPRTSGGGNEQFF. For the CDR3, the DNA is TGTGCCAGCAGCTCACCCCGGACTAGCGGGGGGGGGAATGAGCAGTTCTTC.

In this sample, this clone turned up a few times. The rearrangement uses TRBV5-1 and TRBJ1-5; TRBD1 agrees at 10 bases. The V gene's germline CDR1 is SGHRS and CDR2 YFSETQ. V lost 4 bases, J lost 2 bases, and 9 bases stayed unmatched. The CDR3 extends over 17 amino acids. This chain's CDR3 is CASSTDRGEVCNQPQHF. Here the CDR3 DNA reads TGCGCCAGCAGCACGGACAGGGGGGAAGTGTGCAATCAGCCCCAGCATTTT.

The rearrangement uses TRBV28 and TRBJ1-5; TRBD1 matches at 7 bases. The germline CDR1 and CDR2 sequences are MDHEN and SYDVKM. Unmatched junction bases numbered 13, after V lost 2 bases and J lost 6 bases. The CDR3 spans 17 residues. As DNA, the CDR3 is TGTGCCAGCAGTTTACACAGTGGACAGGTGGGGAGTCAGCCCCAGCATTTT. Protein sequence: CASSLHSGQVGSQPQHF.

There are a few counts of this clone. The genes are TRBV7-9 and TRBJ1-2; 8 bases match TRBD1. The CDR3 runs to 15 residues. With V trimmed by 4 bases and J by 5 bases, 9 bases remained unmatched. CDR1 and CDR2 (germline): SEHNR, FQNEAQ (reference sequence). The CDR3, as DNA: TGTGCCAGCAGCTGGGATCGGGGACAGGCTTATGGCTACACCTTC. Residues: CASSWDRGQAYGYTF.

The chain employs TRBV7-2 and TRBJ2-3, with 10 bases lining up with TRBD2. V gave up 3 bases and J gave up 4 bases; unmatched junction bases: 10. Germline CDR1 reads SGHTA; CDR2 reads FQGNSA. CDR3 length: 17 residues. The CDR3 nucleotides read TGTGCCAGCAGCTTGACTAGCGGGCTAATTTTTCCAGATACGCAGTATTTT. Encoded protein: CASSLTSGLIFPDTQYF.

This clone has more than one count but fewer than ten. V and J are TRBV7-2 and TRBJ2-5; D is ambiguous. This CDR3 spans 16 amino acids. Germline CDR1 reads SGHTA; CDR2 reads FQGNSA. Trimming left V 9 bases short and J 4 bases short, with 24 bases between. The chain's CDR3 is CASDTLGLVVRETQYF. Written as DNA, the CDR3 is TGTGCCAGTGATACCCTGGGTCTAGTCGTCAGAGAGACCCAGTACTTC.

This clone has only a few counts. The V gene is TRBV27, the J gene TRBJ2-7; TRBD1 agrees at 7 bases. This CDR3 is built from 14 residues. Germline V gene data show CDR1 as MNHEY and CDR2 as SMNVEV (reference sequence). The V and J ends lost 6 bases and 4 bases, in that order; junction bases with no gene match: 9. The CDR3 here is CASRPGQTLYEQYF. As DNA, the CDR3 is TGTGCCAGCAGGCCGGGACAGACCTTATACGAGCAGTACTTC.

In its sample, this clone was seen a few times. The rearrangement uses TRBV12-5 and TRBJ2-3; D possibly corresponds to TRBD1 (6 bases). The V end was cut by 3 bases, the J end by 0 bases, with 10 bases between. Germline loops: CDR1 LGHNT, CDR2 FRNRAP. The CDR3 is 15 amino acids. In DNA, the CDR3 is TGTGCTAGTGGTTTAGGACAGCCTAGCACAGATACGCAGTATTTT. It encodes CASGLGQPSTDTQYF.

J is TRBJ1-4 and V is TRBV6-5, with D possibly TRBD1 on 6 matching bases. Trimming removed 1 base from V and 8 bases from J, with 8 bases in between. Germline values: CDR1 MNHEY, CDR2 SVGAGI. The CDR3 spans 13 residues. This CDR3 is CASSYLGQEKLFF. DNA for the CDR3: TGTGCCAGCAGTTACTTAGGACAGGAAAAACTGTTTTTT.

The chain has TRBV9 and TRBJ2-2; 8 nucleotides line up with TRBD2. Germline lookup yields CDR1 SGDLS and CDR2 YYNGEE. This CDR3 region has 14 residues. The ends lost 0 bases at V and 8 bases at J; junction bases unmatched: 3. The CDR3 DNA follows: TGTGCCAGCAGCGTAGGCGGGGGGCTGGGGGAGCTGTTTTTT. It is translated as CASSVGGGLGELFF.

This clone was seen only a few times. The V and J genes are TRBV29-1 and TRBJ1-1; a weak D match, TRBD1 (5 bases). The ends were cut back, 4 bases at V and 1 base at J, with 25 bases in the middle. CDR1 and CDR2 from the germline V gene are SQVTM and ANQGSEA. The CDR3 has 18 residues. CDR3: CSVGRAGGGWVANTEAFF. The DNA of the CDR3 is TGCAGCGTTGGAAGGGCGGGGGGAGGTTGGGTTGCGAACACTGAAGCTTTCTTT.

V gene TRBV4-1 combines with J gene TRBJ2-1, with 7 bases fitting TRBD2. V shed 4 bases, J shed 0 bases, and the junction held 9 bases outside the gene matches. The CDR3 spans 17 residues. CDR1 is MGHRA and CDR2 is YSYEKL in the germline V gene. In DNA, the CDR3 is TGCGCCAGCAGCCCGCGAACTAGCGCGAGCTCCTACAATGAGCAGTTCTTC. Translated: CASSPRTSASSYNEQFF.

The chain uses TRBV7-2 and TRBJ1-6, with 7 bases fitting TRBD1. Germline V CDR1 and CDR2: SGHTA, FQGNSA. CDR3 length equals 15 residues. V trimming: 4 bases; J trimming: 7 bases; junction bases outside the gene matches: 7. CDR3 in amino acids: CASSWIRGQNSPLHF. The CDR3 DNA reads as TGTGCCAGCAGCTGGATACGGGGACAGAATTCACCCCTCCACTTT. Looking up the rest from reference TRBV7-2 and TRBJ1-6 gives the full variable domain: GAGVSQSPSNKVTEKGKDVELRCDPISGHTALYWYRQSLGQGLEFLIYFQGNSAPDKSGLPSDRFSAERTGGSVSTLTIQRTQQEDSAVYLCASSWIRGQNSPLHFGNGTRLTVT.

The chain combines TRBV6-1 with TRBJ2-3; the match to TRBD2 covers 7 bases. Germline assignment: CDR1 MNHNS and CDR2 SASEGT. Trimming took 6 bases from V and 0 from J; bases not matched to a gene: 3. CDR3 length: 14 amino acids. The CDR3 DNA follows: TGTGCCAGCAGCCTCGGGGGGAGCACAGATACGCAGTATTTT. Protein sequence: CASSLGGSTDTQYF.

The chain joins TRBV5-1 to TRBJ2-1; TRBD1 agrees at 8 bases. The germline V gene encodes CDR1 SGHRS and CDR2 YFSETQ. The CDR3 loop spans 15 amino acids. The junction had 10 bases not matched to a gene; V was cut back by 1 base and J by 10 bases. The CDR3 DNA reads as TGCGCCAGCAGCTTGTTGGGACAGGTATCCGAAGAGCAGTTCTTC. The encoded protein is CASSLLGQVSEEQFF. The full variable domain, with the rest looked up from reference TRBV5-1 and TRBJ2-1, is KAGVTQTPRYLIKTRGQQVTLSCSPISGHRSVSWYQQTPGQGLQFLFEYFSETQRNKGNFPGRFSGRQFSNSRSEMNVSTLELGDSALYLCASSLLGQVSEEQFFGPGTRLTVL.

This clone was detected a few times. The chain has TRBV7-6 and TRBJ2-3, with D tentatively TRBD2 (6 bases). This CDR3 region has 14 residues. The germline CDR1 and CDR2 sequences are SGHVS and FNYEAQ. The V end lost 5 bases, the J end lost 2 bases, and 11 bases lay between the germline ends. This CDR3 reads CASSTGTPTDTQYF. CDR3 DNA sequence: TGTGCCAGCAGCACCGGGACTCCCACAGATACGCAGTATTTT.

CDR3 coding DNA: TGTGCCAGCAGTGAACGGGGGAGGGCAGACTATGGCTACACCTTC. Its protein product is CASSERGRADYGYTF. This rearrangement joins TRBV25-1 to TRBJ1-2; TRBD1 is a possible D gene (5 bases). CDR1 is MGHDK and CDR2 is SYGVNS in the germline V gene. V was pared by 2 bases and J by 3 bases, with 13 bases between. The CDR3 covers 15 residues.

The rearrangement links TRBV7-9 to TRBJ2-3; 12 bases are shared with TRBD2. CDR3 length: 16 residues. After removal of 2 bases from V and 6 bases from J, the junction contained 6 bases not matched to a gene. The germline V gene has CDR1 SEHNR and CDR2 FQNEAQ (reference sequence). The CDR3 spells CASSLPSGGASDTQYF. Written as DNA, the CDR3 is TGTGCCAGCAGCTTACCTAGCGGGGGGGCCTCCGATACGCAGTATTTT. Complete variable domain (other parts from reference TRBV7-9 and TRBJ2-3): DTGVSQNPRHKITKRGQNVTFRCDPISEHNRLYWYRQTLGQGPEFLTYFQNEAQLEKSRLLSDRFSAERPKGSFSTLEIQRTEQGDSAMYLCASSLPSGGASDTQYFGPGTRLTVL.

This clone was observed a handful of times. This rearrangement joins TRBV7-2 to TRBJ1-1; TRBD1 aligns across 7 bases. The V gene's germline CDR1 is SGHTA and CDR2 FQGNSA. The V and J ends lost 1 base and 5 bases, in that order; junction bases with no gene match: 7. This CDR3 is built from 15 residues. The DNA of the CDR3 is TGTGCCAGCAGCTTAGAGGGACAGCCAACAACTGAAGCTTTCTTT. Its protein is CASSLEGQPTTEAFF. The complete variable domain, with remaining parts taken from reference TRBV7-2 and TRBJ1-1, reads GAGVSQSPSNKVTEKGKDVELRCDPISGHTALYWYRQSLGQGLEFLIYFQGNSAPDKSGLPSDRFSAERTGGSVSTLTIQRTQQEDSAVYLCASSLEGQPTTEAFFGQGTRLTVV.

The chain joins TRBV6-5 to TRBJ2-7; weak D call: TRBD1 (5 bases). The ends were cut back, 0 bases at V and 6 bases at J, with 12 bases in the middle. The CDR3 sequence is 14 residues long. The germline V gene has CDR1 MNHEY and CDR2 SVGAGI. The CDR3 DNA sequence: TGTGCCAGCAGTTACTCAGACAGATCGGTCGAGCAGTACTTC. It specifies CASSYSDRSVEQYF.

The DNA for the CDR3 is TGTGCCAGCAGTTACCCAGGTCTCCCCTACGAGCAGTACTTC. Protein: CASSYPGLPYEQYF. The chain links TRBV6-5 to TRBJ2-7; D is uncertain. This CDR3 spans 14 amino acids. The V gene's germline CDR1 is MNHEY and CDR2 SVGAGI. V lost 2 bases and J 2 bases, leaving 10 bases between the germline ends.